The T cell receptor (beta chain) under discussion was sequenced for a study of cytomegalovirus exposure and HLA in healthy donors. Study-level findings and limits: A later analysis linked a missense DCLRE1C variant to TCR beta V- and J-gene trimming. Available immune exposure information covered CMV serostatus only. The investigators catalogued 164 TCR beta chains as cytomegalovirus-associated.

The study ran its PCR with 60 Vbeta and 13 Jbeta primers. This table comes from immunoSEQ multiplex PCR, and its TCRdb copy is limited to in-frame clones, with some not included. The sample holds over 95,000 clones, roughly three quarters seen once. Turning to this clone: Its antigen is undetermined.

What was sequenced was PBMCs. The sequence was obtained from a woman between 40 and 50 years old in good health and CMV-seropositive.

The CDR3 here is CASSRDLPTDEQYF. The CDR3 region has the DNA TGTGCCAGCAGCCGCGACTTACCCACGGACGAGCAGTACTTC. The rearrangement uses TRBV6-5 and TRBJ2-7; no firm D call. The CDR3 runs to 14 residues. The germline CDR1 and CDR2 sequences are MNHEY and SVGAGI. V gave up 6 bases and J gave up 5 bases, with 17 bases separating them.